Listed below are T cell receptor beta chains from one sample, sequenced in a study of blood T cell repertoires in COVID-19. Using immunoSEQ multiplex PCR, the repertoire was profiled, and TCRdb retains in-frame clones only, with some absent. The sample holds about 130,000 clones, roughly 84% seen once. The sequenced sample consisted of peripheral blood. All receptors come from a woman at least 80 years old with acute or convalescent COVID-19. The CDR3 runs from the conserved cysteine through the conserved F or W. A D gene is named only where the DNA matches it firmly. The listing skips clone size in some rows; elsewhere it reads once, few, many or a size class.

d_gene,v_gene,abundance,j_gene,CDR3aa,CDR3nt
.,TRBV2,once,TRBJ1-2,CASREAPGYGYTF,TGTGCCAGCAGAGAAGCCCCAGGGTATGGCTACACCTTC
.,TRBV3-1/TRBV3-2,.,TRBJ1-1,CASSQARATEAFF,TGTGCCAGCAGCCAAGCCAGGGCCACTGAAGCTTTCTTT
TRBD2,TRBV10-1,.,TRBJ2-3,CASSTSGRAGNTQYF,TGCGCCAGCAGTACTAGCGGGAGGGCCGGTAATACGCAGTATTTT
.,TRBV3-1/TRBV3-2,.,TRBJ1-1,CASSLGGSRNTEAFF,TGTGCCAGCAGCCTGGGTGGGAGTAGGAACACTGAAGCTTTCTTT
.,TRBV27,.,TRBJ1-2,CASSLFVNYGYTF,TGTGCCAGCAGTTTATTCGTTAACTATGGCTACACCTTC
TRBD2,TRBV27,.,TRBJ2-2,CASSHTSGGPYTGELFF,TGTGCCAGCAGTCATACTAGCGGGGGGCCCTACACCGGGGAGCTGTTTTTT
TRBD2,TRBV27,.,TRBJ2-3,CASSPRKTSGGQRTDTQYF,TGTGCCAGCAGCCCGAGAAAGACTAGCGGGGGACAACGCACAGATACGCAGTATTTT
.,TRBV27,few,TRBJ1-6,CASSLSTPTGWPLHF,TGTGCCAGCAGTTTATCGACCCCTACAGGTTGGCCCCTCCACTTT
TRBD1,TRBV7-2,.,TRBJ1-1,CASSSTGALNTEAFF,TGTGCCAGCAGCTCCACAGGGGCTTTGAACACTGAAGCTTTCTTT
.,TRBV5-1,once,TRBJ1-4,CASSQGQFPNEKLFF,TGCGCCAGCAGCCAAGGACAGTTCCCTAATGAAAAACTGTTTTTT
.,TRBV2,.,TRBJ1-4,CASSEAPGDIIKREKLFF,TGTGCCAGCAGTGAAGCGCCAGGGGATATTATCAAAAGGGAAAAACTGTTTTTT
.,TRBV19,.,TRBJ1-1,CASSISGVVAFF,TGTGCCAGTAGTATTTCGGGAGTTGTGGCTTTCTTT
.,TRBV28,.,TRBJ2-6,CASSTRQIPGANVLTF,TGTGCCAGCAGTACCCGACAGATCCCTGGGGCCAACGTCCTGACTTTC
.,TRBV5-1,.,TRBJ2-1,CASQGAAAYNEQFF,TGCGCCAGCCAAGGGGCGGCAGCCTACAATGAGCAGTTCTTC
.,TRBV12-3/TRBV12-4,.,TRBJ1-1,CASSFPGTEAFF,TGTGCCAGCAGTTTTCCCGGGACTGAAGCTTTCTTT
TRBD1,TRBV5-1,.,TRBJ2-3,CASSLDRGHTDTQYF,TGCGCCAGCAGCTTGGACAGGGGGCACACAGATACGCAGTATTTT
.,TRBV5-1,.,TRBJ2-7,CASSPGDRSYEQYF,TGCGCCAGCAGCCCGGGTGATCGCTCCTACGAGCAGTACTTC
TRBD1,TRBV2,.,TRBJ1-2,CASREGQGYGYTF,TGTGCCAGCAGAGAGGGACAGGGCTATGGCTACACCTTC
.,TRBV5-1,.,TRBJ2-3,CASSRFGGSTDTQYF,TGCGCCAGCAGCCGCTTTGGGGGCAGCACAGATACGCAGTATTTT
TRBD1,TRBV5-1,once,TRBJ1-2,CASSPGQGNYGYTF,TGCGCCAGCAGCCCGGGACAGGGGAACTATGGCTACACCTTC
.,TRBV6-2/TRBV6-3,.,TRBJ1-1,CASSYGQSFRAFF,TGTGCCAGCAGTTACGGGCAGTCATTCAGGGCTTTCTTT
.,TRBV5-1,.,TRBJ2-3,CASSLGSVSADTQYF,TGCGCCAGCAGCTTGGGGAGTGTATCCGCGGATACGCAGTATTTT
.,TRBV6-5,.,TRBJ1-3,CASINRGNTIYF,TGTGCCAGCATTAACAGAGGAAACACCATATATTTT
TRBD1,TRBV19,.,TRBJ1-2,CASSLQTGSLSGYTF,TGTGCCAGTAGTCTACAGACAGGGAGTCTGTCTGGCTACACCTTC
.,TRBV9,.,TRBJ1-6,CASSGNRANSPLHF,TGTGCCAGCAGCGGGAACAGGGCAAATTCACCCCTCCACTTT
TRBD1,TRBV11-3,.,TRBJ2-7,CASSSTGVSEQYF,TGTGCCAGCAGCTCGACAGGGGTTAGCGAGCAGTACTTC
TRBD2,TRBV29-1,.,TRBJ2-5,CSVDRREISETQYF,TGCAGCGTTGATAGGCGGGAGATCAGCGAGACCCAGTACTTC
TRBD1,TRBV7-2,.,TRBJ1-5,CASSLAAYRGNQPQHF,TGTGCCAGCAGCTTAGCGGCCTACAGGGGGAATCAGCCCCAGCATTTT
TRBD2,TRBV12-5,.,TRBJ2-5,CASGPGTSGGQETQYF,TGTGCTAGTGGTCCTGGGACTAGCGGGGGCCAAGAGACCCAGTACTTC
TRBD1,TRBV7-9,.,TRBJ2-7,CASSRDREFYEQYF,TGTGCCAGCAGCCGGGACAGGGAATTCTACGAGCAGTACTTC
.,TRBV4-3,few,TRBJ1-1,CASSQWGDLEAFF,TGCGCCAGCAGCCAATGGGGGGACCTTGAAGCTTTCTTT
.,TRBV5-1,.,TRBJ2-5,CASSPGRPRQETQYF,TGCGCCAGCAGCCCGGGAAGACCCCGCCAAGAGACCCAGTACTTC
.,TRBV20-1,.,TRBJ1-1,CSARRDTEAFF,TGCAGTGCTAGGAGGGACACTGAAGCTTTCTTT
.,TRBV3-1/TRBV3-2,.,TRBJ1-2,CASSQRGITTDNGYTF,TGTGCCAGCAGCCAACGGGGGATCACGACAGATAATGGCTACACCTTC
.,TRBV19,.,TRBJ2-2,CASSIQDNSGELFF,TGTGCCAGTAGTATACAGGACAACTCGGGGGAGCTGTTTTTT
TRBD2,TRBV6-2/TRBV6-3,.,TRBJ2-5,CASSTSGRGETQYF,TGTGCCAGCAGTACTAGCGGGAGGGGAGAGACCCAGTACTTC
TRBD1,TRBV28,.,TRBJ2-1,CASSGQGDGYDEQFF,TGTGCCAGCTCCGGACAGGGTGATGGATACGATGAGCAGTTCTTC
TRBD1,TRBV27,.,TRBJ2-1,CASSLTPGQISNEQFF,TGTGCCAGCAGCCTCACCCCGGGACAGATTAGTAATGAGCAGTTCTTC
TRBD2,TRBV5-8,once,TRBJ2-1,CASSLPPGLVKYEQFF,TGTGCCAGCAGCTTGCCGCCGGGACTAGTCAAGTATGAGCAGTTCTTC
TRBD2,TRBV10-3,.,TRBJ2-7,CAITSGGSYEQYF,TGTGCCATCACTAGCGGGGGCTCCTACGAGCAGTACTTC
TRBD2,TRBV4-1,.,TRBJ2-3,CASSQETGGPQADTQYF,TGCGCCAGCAGCCAAGAAACGGGAGGGCCTCAGGCAGATACGCAGTATTTT